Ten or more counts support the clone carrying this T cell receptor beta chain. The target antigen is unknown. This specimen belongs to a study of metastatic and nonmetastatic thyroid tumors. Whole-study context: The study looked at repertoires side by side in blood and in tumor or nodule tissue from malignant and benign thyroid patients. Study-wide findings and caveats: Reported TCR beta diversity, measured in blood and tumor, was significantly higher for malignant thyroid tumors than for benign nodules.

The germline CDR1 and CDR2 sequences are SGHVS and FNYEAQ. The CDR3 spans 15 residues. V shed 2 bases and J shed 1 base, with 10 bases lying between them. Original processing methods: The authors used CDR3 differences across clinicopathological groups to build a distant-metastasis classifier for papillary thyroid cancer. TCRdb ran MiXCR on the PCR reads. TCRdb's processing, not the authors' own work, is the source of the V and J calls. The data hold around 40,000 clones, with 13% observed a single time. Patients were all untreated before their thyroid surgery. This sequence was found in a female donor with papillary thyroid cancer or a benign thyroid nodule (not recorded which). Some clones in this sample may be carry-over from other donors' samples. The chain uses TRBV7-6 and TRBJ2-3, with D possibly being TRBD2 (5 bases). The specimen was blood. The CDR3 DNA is TGTGCCAGCAGCTTAATGGGAGTGGGCACAGATACGCAGTATTTT. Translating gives CASSLMGVGTDTQYF.